These 14 T cell receptor beta chains were all obtained from the same sample, sequenced in a study of response to subunit inactivated influenza vaccine. TCRdb reanalysed the RT-PCR reads using MiXCR and keeps one entry per CDR3 protein. Counted here are 650,000 to 850,000 distinct CDR3 sequences, approximately 15% occurring once; the ten biggest clones make up around 7%. Sample: PBMCs from blood, taken less than 15 days before vaccination. The receptor source for this set is a man in his forties or fifties who received an inactivated influenza vaccine.

The chain employs TRBV14 and TRBJ2-1; no clear D gene. Trimming shortened V by 0 bases and J by 6 bases, and 6 bases separated the two germline ends. From germline, CDR1 is SGHDN and CDR2 FVKESK. The CDR3 consists of 13 residues. The CDR3 reads CASSQDDSNEQFF. The CDR3 DNA follows: TGTGCCAGCAGCCAAGACGATAGCAATGAGCAGTTCTTC.

The chain employs TRBV4-1 and TRBJ2-7; the match to TRBD2 covers 7 bases. This CDR3 has 15 amino acids. The V gene's germline CDR1 is MGHRA and CDR2 YSYEKL. The trim removed 1 base at V and 3 bases at J, leaving 6 bases unmatched. The CDR3 loop reads CASSQGASGYYEQYF. Here the CDR3 DNA reads TGCGCCAGCAGCCAAGGGGCTAGCGGATACTACGAGCAGTACTTC.

This clonotype was counted between two and nine times. The rearrangement uses TRBV6-4 and TRBJ2-1, with TRBD2 matching 8 bases. This CDR3 has 17 residues. Germline V gene lookup returns CDR1 MRHNA and CDR2 SNTAGT. With 5 bases clipped from V and 7 bases from J, the junction kept 16 bases outside the gene matches. The CDR3 here is CASSSHGWGGRSNEQFF. In DNA form, the CDR3 reads TGTGCCAGCAGTTCACACGGCTGGGGCGGGAGGAGTAATGAGCAGTTCTTC.

In its sample, this clonotype was seen many times. This rearrangement joins TRBV20-1 to TRBJ2-7, with 9 bases lining up with TRBD2. CDR3 size: 14 residues. With 3 bases clipped from V and 3 bases from J, the junction kept 6 bases outside the gene matches. Germline CDR1 DFQATT, CDR2 SNEGSKA (reference sequence). The CDR3 is CSASGGRAYYEQYF. DNA of the CDR3: TGCAGTGCTAGTGGCGGGAGGGCCTACTACGAGCAGTACTTC.

This clonotype was detected a few times. The chain combines TRBV6-2 or TRBV6-3 with TRBJ2-7, with 9 positions matching TRBD1. J gave up 2 bases and V 0 bases, and 2 bases lay outside the gene matches. The germline V gene encodes CDR1 MNHEY and CDR2 SVGEGT. This CDR3 contains 15 residues. CDR3 nucleotide sequence: TGTGCCAGCAGTTACTCAGGGACAGGGCCCTACGAGCAGTACTTC. Amino acid sequence: CASSYSGTGPYEQYF.

This clonotype was found a few times. The chain has TRBV7-2 and TRBJ2-1, with 13 bases identical to TRBD2. CDR1 and CDR2 from the germline V gene are SGHTA and FQGNSA. CDR3 length equals 15 residues. V lost 5 bases to trimming and J lost 7 bases; unmatched junction nucleotides: 5. CDR3 bases: TGTGCCAGCAGCGCACGACTAGCGGGAGGTAATGAGCAGTTCTTC. Translating gives CASSARLAGGNEQFF.

This clonotype came up a few times. The rearrangement links TRBV9 to TRBJ2-1, with unresolved D. CDR3 length: 14 amino acids. The germline CDR1 and CDR2 sequences are SGDLS and YYNGEE. Trimming pared 1 base from V and 5 bases from J, leaving 10 bases between. DNA of the CDR3: TGTGCCAGCAGCGTATATGGCCTGAACAATGAGCAGTTCTTC. Its translation is CASSVYGLNNEQFF.

This clonotype was counted only a few times. The chain joins TRBV29-1 to TRBJ2-1; D uncertain. CDR3 length equals 11 residues. Germline V gene data show CDR1 as SQVTM and CDR2 as ANQGSEA. CDR3 residues: CRAERNNEQFF. In DNA form, the CDR3 reads TGCAGGGCTGAGCGTAACAATGAGCAGTTCTTC.

This clonotype was picked up a small number of times. The chain joins TRBV12-3 or TRBV12-4 to TRBJ2-7; D might be TRBD2 (6 bases). The length of the CDR3 is 13 residues. Between the trimmed V and J ends, which lost 3 bases and 6 bases, there was a span of 12 bases. The CDR3 here is CASSLSWGLEQYF. The DNA of the CDR3 is TGTGCCAGCAGTTTGTCGTGGGGACTCGAGCAGTACTTC.

This clonotype was recorded at least ten times. The rearrangement uses TRBV5-1 and TRBJ2-1, with TRBD2 matching over 13 bases. V lost 2 bases and J lost 5; bases outside the gene matches: 4. The CDR3 runs to 16 residues. CDR1 and CDR2 from the germline V gene are SGHRS and YFSETQ. CDR3 loop: CASSLGLAGAHNEQFF. The DNA of the CDR3 is TGCGCCAGCAGCTTAGGACTAGCGGGAGCCCACAATGAGCAGTTCTTC.

This clonotype was counted between two and nine times. The chain has TRBV11-2 and TRBJ2-7, with 7 bases aligning to TRBD1. The CDR3 runs 14 residues. From germline, CDR1 is SGHAT and CDR2 FQNNGV. With 3 bases clipped from V and 6 bases from J, the junction kept 8 bases outside the gene matches. The CDR3 DNA is TGTGCCAGCAGCTTCCCGGGACAGTTTCCCGAGCAGTACTTC. It codes for CASSFPGQFPEQYF.

The table lists this clonotype with a few counts. The J gene is TRBJ1-5, the V gene TRBV20-1, with 7 bases matching TRBD1. Germline CDR1 reads DFQATT; CDR2 reads SNEGSKA (reference sequence). The J segment lost 4 bases and the V segment lost 4 bases, leaving 7 bases of the junction unmatched. The CDR3 runs 14 residues. CDR3 in amino acids: CSAIKGARNQPQHF. As DNA, the CDR3 is TGCAGTGCTATTAAGGGGGCGCGGAATCAGCCCCAGCATTTT.

The rearrangement links TRBV27 to TRBJ1-1; no reliable D call. Germline CDR1 MNHEY, CDR2 SMNVEV (reference sequence). Trimming removed 7 bases at V and 5 bases at J, with 2 bases between. The CDR3 has 9 residues. The CDR3 spells CASITEAFF. CDR3 coding DNA: TGTGCCAGCATTACTGAAGCTTTCTTT.

This clonotype has a handful of counts. This chain joins TRBV10-3 and TRBJ2-3; 7 positions match TRBD2. The V gene's germline CDR1 is ENHRY and CDR2 SYGVKD. Trimming cost V 8 bases and J 0 bases; bases outside gene matches: 2. The CDR3 is 13 residues long. The CDR3 loop is CAIQRDSTDTQYF. In DNA form, the CDR3 reads TGTGCCATCCAGCGGGATAGCACAGATACGCAGTATTTT.